This entry lists 8 T cell receptor beta chains sequenced from one sample in a study of blood T cells in healthy people across ages. A second PCR of roughly 7 to 11 cycles used a sample-barcoded 5' primer and a J-beta primer mix. TCRdb reprocessed the 5' RACE reads via MiXCR and lists one record per CDR3 protein. The sample consists of approximately 770,000 distinct CDR3 sequences, about 62% of them appearing once. The sample comprised blood. The source is a man aged 25-45 years in good health.

This clonotype was seen a handful of times. The chain has TRBV27 and TRBJ1-5; D unresolved. CDR3 size: 13 residues. CDR1 and CDR2 from the germline V gene are MNHEY and SMNVEV (reference sequence). V dropped 6 bases and J dropped 3 bases, with 9 bases sitting between them. The CDR3 here is CASRLGFNQPQHF. CDR3 sequence (DNA): TGTGCCAGCAGGCTGGGGTTCAATCAGCCCCAGCATTTT.

V is TRBV27 and J is TRBJ2-4; the match to TRBD1 covers 8 bases. With the DNA end fitting TRBJ2-7 better, the J assignment may be wrong. This CDR3 is 13 amino acids long. Germline V gives CDR1 MNHEY, CDR2 SMNVEV (reference sequence). The CDR3: CASRTGETYEQYF. For the CDR3, the DNA is TGTGCCAGCAGGACAGGGGAGACCTACGAGCAGTACTTC.

This clonotype has just one count. J is TRBJ2-3 and V is TRBV14; unclear D gene. The CDR3 runs 13 residues. Germline V gene data show CDR1 as SGHDN and CDR2 as FVKESK. The germline V and J ends were trimmed by 1 base and 5 bases, with 7 bases remaining between them. The CDR3 DNA follows: TGTGCCAGCAGCCAAGTTTGGGGAGATACGCAGTATTTT. This translates into CASSQVWGDTQYF. Filled out from reference TRBV14 and TRBJ2-3, the complete variable domain reads EAGVTQFPSHSVIEKGQTVTLRCDPISGHDNLYWYRRVMGKEIKFLLHFVKESKQDESGMPNNRFLAERTGGTYSTLKVQPAELEDSGVYFCASSQVWGDTQYFGPGTRLTVL.

The rearrangement joins TRBV27 to TRBJ2-1; the D gene could be TRBD1 or TRBD2 (5 bases each). V was shortened by 3 bases and J by 13 bases, with 19 bases between the two germline ends. This CDR3 is 14 amino acids long. Germline CDR1 MNHEY, CDR2 SMNVEV (reference sequence). The CDR3 region has the DNA TGTGCCAGCAGTTTTGGGACCCAATCGGCTACTCAGTTCTTC. Translation gives CASSFGTQSATQFF.

This sequence joins TRBV12-3 or TRBV12-4 and TRBJ1-2; 7 positions match TRBD1. V dropped 5 bases and J dropped 4; count of bases not matched to a gene: 10. The CDR3 consists of 15 residues. The CDR3 loop is CASSRETGRSYGYTF. CDR3 coding DNA: TGTGCCAGCAGTCGCGAGACAGGGAGGTCCTATGGCTACACCTTC.

V and J are TRBV11-1 and TRBJ2-1; tentatively, D is TRBD2 (6 bases). The CDR3 extends over 17 amino acids. The V gene lost 4 bases and the J gene lost 5 bases, with 21 bases spanning the gap. Germline values: CDR1 SGHAT, CDR2 FQDESV (reference sequence). The CDR3 loop reads CASSSGIVVGGNNEQFF. The CDR3 DNA follows: TGTGCCAGCAGCTCAGGCATCGTTGTGGGAGGAAACAATGAGCAGTTCTTC.

This clonotype was counted a few times. The V call is TRBV10-3, the J call TRBJ2-5; a possible D gene is TRBD2 (5 bases). CDR1 and CDR2 from the germline V gene are ENHRY and SYGVKD. There are 15 residues in the CDR3. Deletions cut 3 bases from V and 5 bases from J, with 16 bases between. The CDR3 here is CAISDPEYGVETQYF. The CDR3 bases are TGTGCCATCAGTGACCCCGAGTACGGGGTGGAGACCCAGTACTTC.

This clonotype has a handful of counts. The rearrangement joins TRBV7-9 to TRBJ2-1; 7 bases are a match to TRBD2. J gave up 5 bases and V 1 base, and 17 bases lay outside the gene matches. The CDR3 is 19 amino acids. Per the germline V gene, CDR1 is SEHNR and CDR2 is FQNEAQ (reference sequence). CDR3: CASSLGAPVKWGGNNEQFF. In nucleotides, the CDR3 is TGTGCCAGCAGCTTAGGGGCCCCCGTTAAGTGGGGGGGTAACAATGAGCAGTTCTTC. Together with reference TRBV7-9 and TRBJ2-1, the CDR3 gives the full variable domain: DTGVSQNPRHKITKRGQNVTFRCDPISEHNRLYWYRQTLGQGPEFLTYFQNEAQLEKSRLLSDRFSAERPKGSFSTLEIQRTEQGDSAMYLCASSLGAPVKWGGNNEQFFGPGTRLTVL.